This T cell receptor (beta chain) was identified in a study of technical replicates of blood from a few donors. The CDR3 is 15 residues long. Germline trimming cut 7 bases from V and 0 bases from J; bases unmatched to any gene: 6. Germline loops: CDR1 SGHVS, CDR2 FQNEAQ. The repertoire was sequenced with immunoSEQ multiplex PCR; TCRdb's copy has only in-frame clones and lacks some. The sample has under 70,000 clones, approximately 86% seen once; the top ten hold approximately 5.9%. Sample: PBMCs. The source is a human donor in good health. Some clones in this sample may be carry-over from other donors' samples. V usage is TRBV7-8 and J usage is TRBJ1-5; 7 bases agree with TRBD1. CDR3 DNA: TGTGCCAGCACCAAGGGGGCCTATAGCAATCAGCCCCAGCATTTT. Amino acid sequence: CASTKGAYSNQPQHF.